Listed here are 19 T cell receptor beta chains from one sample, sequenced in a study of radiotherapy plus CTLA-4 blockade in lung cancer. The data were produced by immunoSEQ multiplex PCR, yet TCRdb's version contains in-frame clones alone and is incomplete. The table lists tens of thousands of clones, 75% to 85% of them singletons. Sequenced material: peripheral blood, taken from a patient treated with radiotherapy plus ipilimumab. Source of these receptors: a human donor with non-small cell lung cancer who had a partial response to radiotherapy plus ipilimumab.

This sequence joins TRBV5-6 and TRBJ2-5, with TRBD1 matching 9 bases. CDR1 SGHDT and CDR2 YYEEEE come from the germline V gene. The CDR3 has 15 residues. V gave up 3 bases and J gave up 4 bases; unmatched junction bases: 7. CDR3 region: CASSWGTGFSETQYF. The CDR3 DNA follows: TGTGCCAGCAGCTGGGGGACAGGGTTTTCAGAGACCCAGTACTTC.

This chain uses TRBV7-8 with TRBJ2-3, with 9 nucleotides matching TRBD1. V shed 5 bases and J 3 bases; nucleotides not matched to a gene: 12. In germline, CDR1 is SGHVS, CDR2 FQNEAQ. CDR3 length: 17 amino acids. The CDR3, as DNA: TGTGCCAGCAGCCCAAGAGGGACAGGGCTAGGGACAGATACGCAGTATTTT. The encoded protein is CASSPRGTGLGTDTQYF.

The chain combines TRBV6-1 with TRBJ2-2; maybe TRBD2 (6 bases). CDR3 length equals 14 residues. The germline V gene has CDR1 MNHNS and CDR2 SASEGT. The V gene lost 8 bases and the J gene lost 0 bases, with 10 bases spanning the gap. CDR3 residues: CASARDPNTGELFF. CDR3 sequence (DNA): TGTGCCAGCGCGCGGGACCCGAACACCGGGGAGCTGTTTTTT.

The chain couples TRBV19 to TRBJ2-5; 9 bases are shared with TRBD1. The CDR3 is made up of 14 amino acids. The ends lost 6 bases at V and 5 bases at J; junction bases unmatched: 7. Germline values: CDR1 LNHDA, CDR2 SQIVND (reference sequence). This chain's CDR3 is CASSLQTGGETQYF. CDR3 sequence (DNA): TGTGCCAGTAGCCTTCAAACAGGGGGCGAGACCCAGTACTTC.

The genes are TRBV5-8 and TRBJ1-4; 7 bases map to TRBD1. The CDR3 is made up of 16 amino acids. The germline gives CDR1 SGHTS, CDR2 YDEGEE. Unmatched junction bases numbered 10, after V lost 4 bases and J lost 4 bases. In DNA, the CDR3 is TGTGCCAGCAGCCGGACCGGGACAGCCCTTAATGAAAAACTGTTTTTT. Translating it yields CASSRTGTALNEKLFF.

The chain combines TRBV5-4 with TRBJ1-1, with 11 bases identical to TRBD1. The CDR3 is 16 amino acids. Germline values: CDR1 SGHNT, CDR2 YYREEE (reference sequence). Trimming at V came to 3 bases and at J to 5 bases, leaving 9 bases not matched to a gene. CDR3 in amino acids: CASSSPRDRGRTEAFF. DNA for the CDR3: TGTGCCAGCAGCTCTCCCCGGGACAGGGGGAGGACTGAAGCTTTCTTT.

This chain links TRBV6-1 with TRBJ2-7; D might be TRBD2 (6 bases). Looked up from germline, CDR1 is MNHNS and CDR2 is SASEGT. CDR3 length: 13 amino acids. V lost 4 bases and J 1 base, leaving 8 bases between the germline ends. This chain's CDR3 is CASSVGTSYEQYF. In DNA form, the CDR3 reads TGTGCCAGCAGTGTCGGGACTTCCTACGAGCAGTACTTC.

The CDR3 nucleotides are TGTGCCAGTGCTGGACGGGCTAGCGGGGGAATCTACGAGCAGTACTTC. It is translated as CASAGRASGGIYEQYF. The V and J genes are TRBV19 and TRBJ2-7; 10 bases align to TRBD2. The V gene's germline CDR1 is LNHDA and CDR2 SQIVND (reference sequence). CDR3 size: 16 residues. The ends lost 8 bases at V and 3 bases at J; junction bases unmatched: 13.

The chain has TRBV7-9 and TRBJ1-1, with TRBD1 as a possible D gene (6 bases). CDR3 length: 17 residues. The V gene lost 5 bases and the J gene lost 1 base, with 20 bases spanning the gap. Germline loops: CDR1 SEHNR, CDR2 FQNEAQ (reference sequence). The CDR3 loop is CASSDPTGGAWNTEAFF. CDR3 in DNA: TGTGCCAGCAGCGACCCTACGGGGGGGGCCTGGAACACTGAAGCTTTCTTT.

The CDR3 DNA follows: TGTGCCAGCAGTTTAGGGCAGAACTATGGCTACACCTTC. This gives the protein CASSLGQNYGYTF. This chain connects TRBV27 to TRBJ1-2; no clear D gene. Trimming pared 2 bases from V and 2 bases from J, leaving 6 bases between. Germline CDR1 reads MNHEY; CDR2 reads SMNVEV (reference sequence). This CDR3 has 13 residues.

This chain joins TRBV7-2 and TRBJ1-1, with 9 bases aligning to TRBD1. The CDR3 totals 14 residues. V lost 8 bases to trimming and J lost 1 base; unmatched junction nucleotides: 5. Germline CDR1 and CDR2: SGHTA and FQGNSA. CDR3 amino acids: CASGTTGGNTEAFF. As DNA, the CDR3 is TGTGCCAGCGGTACGACAGGGGGGAACACTGAAGCTTTCTTT.

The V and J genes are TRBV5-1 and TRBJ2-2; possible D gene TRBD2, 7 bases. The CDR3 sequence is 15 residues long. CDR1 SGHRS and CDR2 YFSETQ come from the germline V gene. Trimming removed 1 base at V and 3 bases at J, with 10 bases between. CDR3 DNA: TGCGCCAGCAGCTTGTTAGGGGGGGACACCGGGGAGCTGTTTTTT. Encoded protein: CASSLLGGDTGELFF. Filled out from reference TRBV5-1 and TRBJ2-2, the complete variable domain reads KAGVTQTPRYLIKTRGQQVTLSCSPISGHRSVSWYQQTPGQGLQFLFEYFSETQRNKGNFPGRFSGRQFSNSRSEMNVSTLELGDSALYLCASSLLGGDTGELFFGEGSRLTVL.

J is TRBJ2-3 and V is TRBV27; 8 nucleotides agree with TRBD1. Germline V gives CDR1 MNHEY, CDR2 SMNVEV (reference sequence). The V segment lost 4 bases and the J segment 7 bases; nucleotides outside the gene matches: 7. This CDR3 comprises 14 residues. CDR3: CASSSGQGINTQYF. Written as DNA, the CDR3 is TGTGCCAGCAGTTCCGGACAGGGAATAAATACGCAGTATTTT.

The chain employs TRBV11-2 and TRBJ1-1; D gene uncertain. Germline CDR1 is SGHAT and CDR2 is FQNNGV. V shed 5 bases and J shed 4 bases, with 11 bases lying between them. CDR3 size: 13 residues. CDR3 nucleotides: TGTGCCAGCAGCGCGGGAGCGGGCACTGAAGCTTTCTTT. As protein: CASSAGAGTEAFF.

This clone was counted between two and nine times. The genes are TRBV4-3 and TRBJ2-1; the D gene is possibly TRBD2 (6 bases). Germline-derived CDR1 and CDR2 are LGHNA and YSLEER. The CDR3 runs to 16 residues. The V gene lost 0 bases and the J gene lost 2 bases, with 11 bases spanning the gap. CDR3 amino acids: CASSQDAGGAYNEQFF. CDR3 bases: TGCGCCAGCAGCCAAGATGCCGGGGGTGCCTACAATGAGCAGTTCTTC.

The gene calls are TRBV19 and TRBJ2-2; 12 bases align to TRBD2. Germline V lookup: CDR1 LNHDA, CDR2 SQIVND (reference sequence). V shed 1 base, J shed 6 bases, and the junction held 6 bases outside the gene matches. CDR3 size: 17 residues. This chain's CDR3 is CASSIAPGLAGSGELFF. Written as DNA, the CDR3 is TGTGCCAGTAGTATAGCCCCGGGACTAGCGGGCTCCGGGGAGCTGTTTTTT.

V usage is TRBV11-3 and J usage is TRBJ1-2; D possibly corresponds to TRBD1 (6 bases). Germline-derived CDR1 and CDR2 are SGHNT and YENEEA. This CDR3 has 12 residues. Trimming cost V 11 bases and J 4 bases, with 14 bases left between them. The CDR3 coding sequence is TGTGCCTTACAGGGTCTTGCCTATGGCTACACCTTC. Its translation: CALQGLAYGYTF.

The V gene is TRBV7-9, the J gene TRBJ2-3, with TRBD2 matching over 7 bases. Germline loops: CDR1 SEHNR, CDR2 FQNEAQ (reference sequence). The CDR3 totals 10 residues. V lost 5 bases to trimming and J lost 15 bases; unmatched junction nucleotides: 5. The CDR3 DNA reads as TGTGCCAGCAGCCGAAGCGGGGAATATTTT. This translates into CASSRSGEYF.

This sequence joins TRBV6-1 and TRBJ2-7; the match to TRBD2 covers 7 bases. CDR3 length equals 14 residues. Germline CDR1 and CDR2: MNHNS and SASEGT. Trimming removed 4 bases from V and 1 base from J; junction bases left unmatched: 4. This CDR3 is CASSVRGVSYEQYF. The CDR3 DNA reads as TGTGCCAGCAGTGTCCGGGGGGTTTCCTACGAGCAGTACTTC.